The clone carrying this T cell receptor (beta chain) came up a few times. Sample-barcoded 5' priming and a J-beta primer mix drove a second PCR of about 6 to 12 cycles. TCRdb reprocessed the 5' RACE reads with MiXCR, giving one entry per CDR3 protein. The table has about 1,500,000 distinct CDR3 sequences, around two fifths seen once. This sample is part of a study of blood T cells in healthy people across ages. Healthy Russian Caucasian donors spanned ages 6 to 90 years. Per sample, at least 6 micrograms of total RNA were extracted. V lost 3 bases to trimming and J lost 5 bases; unmatched junction nucleotides: 7. Germline-derived CDR1 and CDR2 are SGHRS and YFSETQ. CDR3 length: 15 amino acids.

Sequencing was carried out using blood. This TCR derives from a woman younger than 35 in good health. The chain couples TRBV5-1 to TRBJ2-7; 11 nucleotides match TRBD2. In DNA, the CDR3 is TGCGCCAGCAGCTCCTTAGCGGGAGGGCGAAACGAGCAGTACTTC. It translates to CASSSLAGGRNEQYF.